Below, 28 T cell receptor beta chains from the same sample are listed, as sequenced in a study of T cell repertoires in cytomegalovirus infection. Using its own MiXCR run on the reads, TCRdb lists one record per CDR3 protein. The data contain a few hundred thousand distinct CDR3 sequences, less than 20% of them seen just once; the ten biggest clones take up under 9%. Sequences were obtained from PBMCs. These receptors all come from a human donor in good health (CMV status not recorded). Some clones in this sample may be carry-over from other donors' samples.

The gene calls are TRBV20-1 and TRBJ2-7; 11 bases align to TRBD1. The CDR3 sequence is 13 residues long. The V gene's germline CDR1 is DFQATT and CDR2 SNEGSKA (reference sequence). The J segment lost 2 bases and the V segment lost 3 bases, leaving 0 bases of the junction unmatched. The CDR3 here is CSARDRGPYEQYF. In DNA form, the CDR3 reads TGCAGTGCTAGGGACAGGGGGCCCTACGAGCAGTACTTC.

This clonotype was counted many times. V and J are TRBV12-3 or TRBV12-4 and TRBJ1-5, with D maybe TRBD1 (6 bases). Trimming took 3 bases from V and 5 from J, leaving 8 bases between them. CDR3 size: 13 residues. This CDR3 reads CASSLRTDQPQHF. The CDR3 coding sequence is TGTGCCAGCAGTTTGCGGACAGATCAGCCCCAGCATTTT.

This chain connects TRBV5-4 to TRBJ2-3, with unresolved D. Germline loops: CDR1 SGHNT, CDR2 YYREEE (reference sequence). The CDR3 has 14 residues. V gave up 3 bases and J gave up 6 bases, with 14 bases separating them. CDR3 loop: CASSWASSSDTQYF. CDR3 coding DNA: TGTGCCAGCAGCTGGGCCTCGTCGAGCGATACGCAGTATTTT.

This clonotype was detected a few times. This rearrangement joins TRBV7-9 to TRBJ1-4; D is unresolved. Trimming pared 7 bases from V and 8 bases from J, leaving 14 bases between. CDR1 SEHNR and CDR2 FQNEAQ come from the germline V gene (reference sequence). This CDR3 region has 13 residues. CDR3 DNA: TGTGCCAGCACCGGTGGGGTTGAGGAAAAACTGTTTTTT. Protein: CASTGGVEEKLFF.

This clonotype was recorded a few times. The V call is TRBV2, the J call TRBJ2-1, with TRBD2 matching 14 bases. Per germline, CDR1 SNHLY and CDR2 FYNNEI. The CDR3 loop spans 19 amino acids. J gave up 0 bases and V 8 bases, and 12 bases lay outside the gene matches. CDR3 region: CASLTWTSGRRGSYNEQFF. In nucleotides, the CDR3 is TGTGCCAGCTTGACCTGGACTAGCGGGAGGCGAGGCTCCTACAATGAGCAGTTCTTC.

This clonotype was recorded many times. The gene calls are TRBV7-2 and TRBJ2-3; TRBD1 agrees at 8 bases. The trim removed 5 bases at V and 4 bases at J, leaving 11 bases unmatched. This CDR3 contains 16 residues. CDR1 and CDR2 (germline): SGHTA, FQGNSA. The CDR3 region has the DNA TGTGCCAGCAGCCCCCTCGCCGGGACAGGTGCAGATACGCAGTATTTT. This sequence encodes CASSPLAGTGADTQYF.

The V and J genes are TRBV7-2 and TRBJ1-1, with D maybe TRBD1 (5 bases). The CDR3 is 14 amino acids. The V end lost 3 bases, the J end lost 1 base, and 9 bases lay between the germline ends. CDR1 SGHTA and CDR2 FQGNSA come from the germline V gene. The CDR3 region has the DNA TGTGCCAGCAGCTTCAATACAGGGAACACTGAAGCTTTCTTT. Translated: CASSFNTGNTEAFF.

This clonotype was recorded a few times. CDR3 sequence: CASGDTRTDTQYF. CDR3 DNA sequence: TGCGCCAGCGGGGACACGCGCACAGATACGCAGTATTTT. V and J are TRBV5-1 and TRBJ2-3; a weak D match, TRBD1 (6 bases). This CDR3 comprises 13 residues. Trimming shortened V by 7 bases and J by 1 base, and 10 bases separated the two germline ends. Germline values: CDR1 SGHRS, CDR2 YFSETQ.

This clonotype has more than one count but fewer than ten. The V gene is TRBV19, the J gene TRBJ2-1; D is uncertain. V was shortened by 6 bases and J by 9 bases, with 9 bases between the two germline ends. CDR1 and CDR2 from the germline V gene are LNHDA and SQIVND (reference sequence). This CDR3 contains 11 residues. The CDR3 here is CASRSTIEQFF. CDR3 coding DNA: TGTGCCAGTAGAAGCACGATTGAGCAGTTCTTC.

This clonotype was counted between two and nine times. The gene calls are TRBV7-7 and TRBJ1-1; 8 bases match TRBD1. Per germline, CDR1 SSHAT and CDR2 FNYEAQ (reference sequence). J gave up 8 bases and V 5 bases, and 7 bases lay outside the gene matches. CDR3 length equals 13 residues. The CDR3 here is CASSQNRGSEAFF. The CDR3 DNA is TGTGCCAGCAGCCAGAACAGGGGGAGCGAAGCTTTCTTT.

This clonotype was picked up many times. CDR3 coding DNA: TGTGCCTGGATGGACTCTGGAAACACCATATATTTT. Amino acid sequence: CAWMDSGNTIYF. This chain uses TRBV30 with TRBJ1-3, with D unresolved. V shed 4 bases and J shed 0 bases, with 4 bases lying between them. The CDR3 is 12 amino acids. Germline V gene data show CDR1 as GTSNPN and CDR2 as SVGIG (reference sequence).

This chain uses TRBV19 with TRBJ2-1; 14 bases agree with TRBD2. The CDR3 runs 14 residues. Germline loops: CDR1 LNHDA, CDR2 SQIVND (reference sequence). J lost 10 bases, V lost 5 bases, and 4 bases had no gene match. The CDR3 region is CASSGLAGGLEQFF. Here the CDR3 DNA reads TGTGCCAGTAGTGGACTAGCGGGGGGTCTGGAGCAGTTCTTC.

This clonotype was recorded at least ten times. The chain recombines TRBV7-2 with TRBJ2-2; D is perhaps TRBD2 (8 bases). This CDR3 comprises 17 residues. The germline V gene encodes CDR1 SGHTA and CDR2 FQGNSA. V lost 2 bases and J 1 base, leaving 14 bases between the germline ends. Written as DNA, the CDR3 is TGTGCCAGCAGCTTACAGGGGGGACTAGTGAACACCGGGGAGCTGTTTTTT. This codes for CASSLQGGLVNTGELFF.

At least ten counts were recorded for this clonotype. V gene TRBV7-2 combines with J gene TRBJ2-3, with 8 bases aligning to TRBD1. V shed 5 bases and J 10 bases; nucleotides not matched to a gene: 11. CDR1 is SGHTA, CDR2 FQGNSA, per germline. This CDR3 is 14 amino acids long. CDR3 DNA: TGTGCCAGCAGCCCACCGCCCCTCAGGGGGCCGCAGTATTTT. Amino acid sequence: CASSPPPLRGPQYF.

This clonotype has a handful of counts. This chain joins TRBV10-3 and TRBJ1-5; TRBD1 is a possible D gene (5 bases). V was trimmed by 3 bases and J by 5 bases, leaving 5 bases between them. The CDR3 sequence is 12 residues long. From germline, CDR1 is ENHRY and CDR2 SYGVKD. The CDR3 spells CAISEGDQPQHF. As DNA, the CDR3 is TGTGCCATCAGTGAAGGGGATCAGCCCCAGCATTTT.

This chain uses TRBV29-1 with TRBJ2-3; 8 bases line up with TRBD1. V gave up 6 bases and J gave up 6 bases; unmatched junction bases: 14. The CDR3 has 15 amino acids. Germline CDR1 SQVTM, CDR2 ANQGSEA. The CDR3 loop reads CSVQRVPGGVDTQYF. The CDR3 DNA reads TGCAGCGTCCAAAGGGTTCCAGGGGGCGTCGATACGCAGTATTTT.

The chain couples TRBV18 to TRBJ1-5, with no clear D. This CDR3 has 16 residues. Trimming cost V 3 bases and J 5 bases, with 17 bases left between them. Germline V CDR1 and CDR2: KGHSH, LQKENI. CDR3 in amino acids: CASSPSAPEAHQPQHF. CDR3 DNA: TGTGCCAGCTCACCGTCGGCCCCAGAGGCCCATCAGCCCCAGCATTTT.

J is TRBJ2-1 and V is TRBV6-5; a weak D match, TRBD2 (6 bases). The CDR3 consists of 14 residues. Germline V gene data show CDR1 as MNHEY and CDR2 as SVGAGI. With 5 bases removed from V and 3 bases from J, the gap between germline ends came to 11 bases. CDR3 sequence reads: CASSPVADYNEQFF. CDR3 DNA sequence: TGTGCCAGCAGTCCCGTAGCGGACTACAATGAGCAGTTCTTC.

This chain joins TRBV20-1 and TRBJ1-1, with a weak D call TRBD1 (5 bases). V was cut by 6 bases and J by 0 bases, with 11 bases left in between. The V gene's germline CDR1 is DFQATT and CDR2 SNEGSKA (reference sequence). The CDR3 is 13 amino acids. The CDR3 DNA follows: TGCAGTGCCCGGGGCCCCTTGAACACTGAAGCTTTCTTT. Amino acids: CSARGPLNTEAFF.

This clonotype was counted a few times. In nucleotides, the CDR3 is TGTGCCACAAATCAGGGAGGAGATACGCAGTATTTT. This translates into CATNQGGDTQYF. The chain is built from TRBV10-3 and TRBJ2-3; D perhaps matches TRBD2 (6 bases). The V gene lost 10 bases and the J gene lost 5 bases, with 13 bases spanning the gap. CDR3 length: 12 residues. CDR1 ENHRY and CDR2 SYGVKD come from the germline V gene.

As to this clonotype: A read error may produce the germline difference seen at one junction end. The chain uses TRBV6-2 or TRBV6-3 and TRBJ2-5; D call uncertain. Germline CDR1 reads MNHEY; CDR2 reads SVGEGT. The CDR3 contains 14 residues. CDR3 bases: TGTGCCATCAGTTACGCCCTATTAGGGGAGACCCAGTACTTC. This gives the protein CAISYALLGETQYF.

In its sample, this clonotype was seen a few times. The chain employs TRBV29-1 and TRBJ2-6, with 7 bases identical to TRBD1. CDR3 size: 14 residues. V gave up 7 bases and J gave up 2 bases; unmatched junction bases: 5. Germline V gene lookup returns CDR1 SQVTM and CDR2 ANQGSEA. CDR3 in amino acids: CSAADRAGANVLTF. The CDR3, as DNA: TGCAGCGCCGCAGACAGGGCTGGGGCCAACGTCCTGACTTTC. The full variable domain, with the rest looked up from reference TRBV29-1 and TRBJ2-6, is SAVISQKPSRDICQRGTSLTIQCQVDSQVTMMFWYRQQPGQSLTLIATANQGSEATYESGFVIDKFPISRPNLTFSTLTVSNMSPEDSSIYLCSAADRAGANVLTFGAGSRLTVL.

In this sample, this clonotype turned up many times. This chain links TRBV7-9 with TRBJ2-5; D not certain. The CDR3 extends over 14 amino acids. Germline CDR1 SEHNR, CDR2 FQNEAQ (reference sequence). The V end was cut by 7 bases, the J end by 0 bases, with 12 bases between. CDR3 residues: CASILTGYQETQYF. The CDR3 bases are TGTGCCAGCATCCTTACGGGCTACCAAGAGACCCAGTACTTC.

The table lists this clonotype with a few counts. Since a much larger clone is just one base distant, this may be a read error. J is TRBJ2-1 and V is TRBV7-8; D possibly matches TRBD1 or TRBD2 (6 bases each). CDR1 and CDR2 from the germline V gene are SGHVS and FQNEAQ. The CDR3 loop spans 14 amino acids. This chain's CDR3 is CANSLMGGHNEQFF. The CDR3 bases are TGTGCCAACAGCTTGATGGGGGGCCACAATGAGCAGTTCTTC.

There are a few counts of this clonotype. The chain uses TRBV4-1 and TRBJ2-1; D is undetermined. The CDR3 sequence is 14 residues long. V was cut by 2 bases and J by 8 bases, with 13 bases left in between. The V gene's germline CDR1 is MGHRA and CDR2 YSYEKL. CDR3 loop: CASSQPLAVDEQFF. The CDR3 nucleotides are TGCGCCAGCAGCCAACCCCTGGCGGTCGATGAGCAGTTCTTC.

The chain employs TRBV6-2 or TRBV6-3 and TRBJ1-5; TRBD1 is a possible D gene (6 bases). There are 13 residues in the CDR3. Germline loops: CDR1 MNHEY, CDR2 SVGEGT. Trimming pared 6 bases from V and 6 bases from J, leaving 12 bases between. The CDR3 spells CASSPEGGQPQHF. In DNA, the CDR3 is TGTGCCAGCAGCCCTGAGGGGGGTCAGCCCCAGCATTTT.

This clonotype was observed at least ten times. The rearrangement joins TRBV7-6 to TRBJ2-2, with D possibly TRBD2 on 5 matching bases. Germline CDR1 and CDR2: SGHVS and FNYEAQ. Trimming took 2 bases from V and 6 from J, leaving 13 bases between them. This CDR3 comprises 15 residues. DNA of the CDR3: TGTGCCAGCAGCTTACAGACCTGGGAGCCCGGGGAGCTGTTTTTT. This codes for CASSLQTWEPGELFF.

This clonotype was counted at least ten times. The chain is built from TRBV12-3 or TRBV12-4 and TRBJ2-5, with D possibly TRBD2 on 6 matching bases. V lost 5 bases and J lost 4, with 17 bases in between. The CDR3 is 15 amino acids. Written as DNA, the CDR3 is TGTGCCAGCAGTATACCGGGACTGCCTCCAGAGACCCAGTACTTC. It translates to CASSIPGLPPETQYF.